This T cell receptor (beta chain) was identified in a study of control samples from healthy donors and cancer patients. The V and J ends lost 1 base and 0 bases respectively, with 8 bases between them. The CDR3 length is 15 residues. Germline loops: CDR1 MGHRA, CDR2 YSYEKL. Here immunoSEQ multiplex PCR was the method, and the copy in TCRdb shows in-frame clones only, minus some. The sample lists around 170,000 clones, around nine tenths seen once, with 4% to 6% in the top ten. V usage is TRBV4-1 and J usage is TRBJ2-3; D gene uncertain. Sequenced input: blood. The TCR was taken from a woman aged 25 to 39 in good health. CDR3 DNA sequence: TGCGCCAGCAGCCAAGCGGCCCGTAGCACAGATACGCAGTATTTT. As protein: CASSQAARSTDTQYF.